This T cell receptor beta chain stems from a study of blood T cell repertoires in COVID-19. Study as a whole: PBMCs, B-cell-depleted T cells, or T cells were the source of the cDNA or gDNA that made up the material.

TCRdb keeps only in-frame clones here, not all; method: immunoSEQ multiplex PCR. The sample comprises about 55,000 clones, roughly four fifths of which are singletons, and 1.5% to 2% rests with the top ten. The length of the CDR3 is 14 residues. The germline CDR1 and CDR2 sequences are KGHSH and LQKENI. The V gene lost 5 bases and the J gene lost 3 bases, with 13 bases spanning the gap. The material sequenced was peripheral blood. The chain links TRBV18 to TRBJ1-2, with D maybe TRBD1 (6 bases). This TCR derives from a woman aged 55-69 years with acute or convalescent COVID-19. The CDR3 DNA sequence: TGTGCCAGCTCAACAGGGAAGGAAGACTATGGCTACACCTTC. This sequence encodes CASSTGKEDYGYTF.